This T cell receptor beta chain was sequenced during a study of T-cell memory formation after mild COVID-19. The CDR3 has 13 residues. Germline CDR1 is KGHSH and CDR2 is LQKENI. J lost 1 base, V lost 8 bases, and 3 bases had no gene match. This clonotype has a count of ten or more. Its antigen remains unidentified. Each CDR3 protein is one row after TCRdb ran MiXCR on the 5' RACE reads. The sample has about 130,000 distinct CDR3 sequences, about 6% seen once. Study conclusions and caveats: CD4+ contracting clones were found mainly in CM and EM, and CD8+ ones in EMRA. Contracting clones from day 15 to 85 showed balanced CD4/CD8; later expanders favored CD4+. Researchers found some responding clones in pre-infection memory, a sign that cross-reactive memory joined.

This clonotype originated in an adult woman who had mild COVID-19 (a few samples of this study predate the infection). Cell type and time point are not known. The sample was PBMCs or a T cell subset sorted from them (not recorded which). The V gene is TRBV18, the J gene TRBJ1-2; the match to TRBD1 covers 8 bases. The CDR3 region is CASDRGLNYGYTF. As DNA, the CDR3 is TGTGCCAGCGACAGGGGTCTTAACTATGGCTACACCTTC.